This TCR beta chain was sequenced during a study of cytomegalovirus exposure and HLA in healthy donors. Whole-study results and caveats: There were some V segments, including TRBV6-2 and TRBV6-3, excluded as indistinguishable.

The CDR3 totals 15 residues. V gave up 5 bases and J gave up 0 bases, with 11 bases separating them. Germline V gives CDR1 MDHEN, CDR2 SYDVKM. The PCR contained 60 Vbeta and 13 Jbeta primers. Assay used: immunoSEQ multiplex PCR; TCRdb lists only in-frame clones, some missing. The sample holds roughly 190,000 clones, 70% to 80% seen once. About this clone itself: Its antigen is unknown.

This sequence was found in a woman younger than 45 in good health and CMV-seropositive. Material for sequencing was PBMCs. This sequence joins TRBV28 and TRBJ2-1; D ambiguous. For the CDR3, the DNA is TGTGCCAGCAGTCCTTTACGGAGCTCCTACAATGAGCAGTTCTTC. Translation gives CASSPLRSSYNEQFF.